This T cell receptor (beta chain) was documented in a study of cytomegalovirus exposure and HLA in healthy donors. Study-wide background: Clustering assigned 70% to 90% of the roughly 420 genotyped donors to the Caucasian-associated ancestry cluster.

Overall study findings and caveats: In a later analysis, TCR beta V- and J-gene trimming showed a link to a missense DCLRE1C variant. The study flagged some 180 TCR beta chains as cytomegalovirus-associated.

CDR3 length: 17 amino acids. Germline V lookup: CDR1 SGDLS, CDR2 YYNGEE. Trimming shortened V by 0 bases and J by 1 base, and 16 bases separated the two germline ends. Each of the donors was a healthy bone marrow donor. This clone was seen a few times. The antigen is undetermined. PCR used 60 Vbeta primers and 13 Jbeta primers. The method was immunoSEQ multiplex PCR; TCRdb's version includes in-frame clones alone and lacks a portion of them. The sample carries around 96,000 clones, 55% to 75% recorded once. The specimen sequenced was PBMCs. The chain carries TRBV9 and TRBJ1-1; D possibly corresponds to TRBD1 (5 bases). The sequence came from a man in his sixties in good health and CMV-seronegative. CDR3 in amino acids: CASSVGSLGGGNTEAFF. CDR3 nucleotides: TGTGCCAGCAGCGTAGGATCGTTGGGGGGAGGGAACACTGAAGCTTTCTTT.